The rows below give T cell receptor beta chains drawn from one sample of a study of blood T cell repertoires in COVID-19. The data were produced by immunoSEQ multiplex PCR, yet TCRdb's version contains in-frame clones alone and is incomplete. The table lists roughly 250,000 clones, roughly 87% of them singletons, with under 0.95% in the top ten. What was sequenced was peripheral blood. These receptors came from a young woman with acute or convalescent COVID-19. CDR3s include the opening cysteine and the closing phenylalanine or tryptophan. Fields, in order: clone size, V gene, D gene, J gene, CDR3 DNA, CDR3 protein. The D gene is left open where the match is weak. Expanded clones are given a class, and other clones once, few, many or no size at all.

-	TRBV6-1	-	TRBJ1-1	TGTGCCAGCGGTGTCATGAACACTGAAGCTTTCTTT	CASGVMNTEAFF
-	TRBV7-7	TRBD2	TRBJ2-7	TGTGCTAGCAGCTTAGGAGCGGGAGGCCGTTTTTACGAGCAGTACTTC	CASSLGAGGRFYEQYF
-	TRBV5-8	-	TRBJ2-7	TGTGCCAGCAGCTTACAGAGAGGGAGGTCCTACGAGCAGTACTTC	CASSLQRGRSYEQYF
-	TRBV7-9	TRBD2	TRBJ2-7	TGTGCCAGCAGCATTCCGACTAGCGGGATTCTTGATGGGCCGTACTTC	CASSIPTSGILDGPYF
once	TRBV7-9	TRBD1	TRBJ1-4	TGTGCCAGCAGGTCAGACAGGGCAGGTGAAAAACTGTTTTTT	CASRSDRAGEKLFF
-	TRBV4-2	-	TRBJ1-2	TGTGCCAGCAGCCAAGCCTCCGACAGGTTCGATGGCTACACCTTC	CASSQASDRFDGYTF
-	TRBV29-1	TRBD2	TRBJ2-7	TGCAGCGTTGAAGAGGCGGCTAGCGGGAGCGGCGAGCAGTACTTC	CSVEEAASGSGEQYF
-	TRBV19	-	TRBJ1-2	TGTGCCAGTAGTCCCCTCCACAGGACAGACGACTATGGCTACACCTTC	CASSPLHRTDDYGYTF
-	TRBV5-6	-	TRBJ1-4	TGTGCCAGCAGCCCGGGAGCGGTGTCAGGTGGAGAAAAACTGTTTTTT	CASSPGAVSGGEKLFF
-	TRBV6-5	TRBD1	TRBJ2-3	TGTGCCAGCAGCCCCAGACAGGGAACAGATACGCAGTATTTT	CASSPRQGTDTQYF
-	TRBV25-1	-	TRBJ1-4	TGTGCCAGCAGTGGGAAGGGGAATGAAAAACTGTTTTTT	CASSGKGNEKLFF
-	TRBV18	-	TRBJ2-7	TGTGCCAGCTCACCACCGGGGAGGACCTACGAGCAGTACTTC	CASSPPGRTYEQYF
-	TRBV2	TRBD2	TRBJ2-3	TGTGCCAGCAGTAAGGCTAGCGGGAGGATAGATACGCAGTATTTT	CASSKASGRIDTQYF
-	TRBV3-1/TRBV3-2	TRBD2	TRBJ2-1	TGTGCCAGCGGGACCGGGACTATCGAGTTCTTC	CASGTGTIEFF
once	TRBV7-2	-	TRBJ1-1	TGTGCCAGCAGCTTAACGGGGTTCCCTTACACTGAAGCTTTCTTT	CASSLTGFPYTEAFF
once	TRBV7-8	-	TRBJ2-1	TGTGCCAGCAGCTTGCGAACCGGGACTGGCTACAATGAGCAGTTCTTC	CASSLRTGTGYNEQFF